The rows below give T cell receptor beta chains drawn from one sample of a study of blood T cell repertoires in COVID-19. TCRdb's copy holds only in-frame clones and misses some; the assay was immunoSEQ multiplex PCR. The sample lists some 150,000 clones, just over 85% occurring once. Sequencing was performed on PBMCs or T cells enriched from blood (not recorded which). These receptors all stem from a man aged 45-65 years who had recovered from COVID-19. Both conserved end residues are part of each CDR3. Fields, in order: J gene, V gene, clone size, D gene, CDR3 protein, CDR3 DNA. D genes are given only for firm matches. Clone size, where shown, is once, few, many, or a class for clones that have expanded.

j_gene: TRBJ2-2
v_gene: TRBV7-2
abundance: NA
d_gene: NA
CDR3aa: CASSLVGSGNTGELFF
CDR3nt: TGTGCCAGCAGCTTAGTGGGTAGCGGGAACACCGGGGAGCTGTTTTTT

j_gene: TRBJ2-6
v_gene: TRBV6-2/TRBV6-3
abundance: few
d_gene: NA
CDR3aa: CASSYGPPGANVLTF
CDR3nt: TGTGCCAGCAGTTACGGGCCTCCTGGGGCCAACGTCCTGACTTTC

j_gene: TRBJ1-1
v_gene: TRBV28
abundance: NA
d_gene: NA
CDR3aa: CASSLRGRRKKNTEAFF
CDR3nt: TGTGCCAGCAGTTTAAGGGGAAGAAGAAAGAAGAACACTGAAGCTTTCTTT

j_gene: TRBJ2-5
v_gene: TRBV5-1
abundance: NA
d_gene: NA
CDR3aa: CASSTRDNKETQYF
CDR3nt: TGCGCCAGCAGCACACGGGACAACAAAGAGACCCAGTACTTC

j_gene: TRBJ2-3
v_gene: TRBV3-1/TRBV3-2
abundance: once
d_gene: NA
CDR3aa: CASRPGIGSTDTQYF
CDR3nt: TGTGCCAGCCGGCCGGGGATTGGGAGCACAGATACGCAGTATTTT

j_gene: TRBJ1-5
v_gene: TRBV11-2
abundance: NA
d_gene: NA
CDR3aa: CASSLGGSRQGREPQHF
CDR3nt: TGTGCCAGCAGCTTAGGGGGATCTAGGCAGGGGAGAGAGCCCCAGCATTTT

j_gene: TRBJ2-5
v_gene: TRBV7-2
abundance: once
d_gene: NA
CDR3aa: CASSLDLGRETQYF
CDR3nt: TGTGCCAGCAGCTTAGACCTGGGGAGGGAGACCCAGTACTTC

j_gene: TRBJ1-6
v_gene: TRBV4-3
abundance: NA
d_gene: NA
CDR3aa: CASSQTTGLNSPLHF
CDR3nt: TGCGCCAGCAGCCAAACCACAGGGTTGAATTCACCCCTCCACTTT

j_gene: TRBJ1-1
v_gene: TRBV5-6
abundance: NA
d_gene: TRBD1
CDR3aa: CASSYILGQGNTEAFF
CDR3nt: TGTGCCAGCAGCTATATACTGGGACAGGGGAACACTGAAGCTTTCTTT

j_gene: TRBJ1-5
v_gene: TRBV7-9
abundance: NA
d_gene: NA
CDR3aa: CASSLGDNQPQHF
CDR3nt: TGTGCCAGCAGCTTGGGAGACAATCAGCCCCAGCATTTT

j_gene: TRBJ2-4
v_gene: TRBV5-6
abundance: NA
d_gene: TRBD2
CDR3aa: CASSFRGPGLERLHF
CDR3nt: TGTGCCAGCAGCTTCCGGGGGCCGGGACTAGAACGACTCCACTTC

j_gene: TRBJ2-1
v_gene: TRBV18
abundance: NA
d_gene: NA
CDR3aa: CASSRLGLRNNEQFF
CDR3nt: TGTGCCAGCTCACGGTTGGGACTGAGAAACAATGAGCAGTTCTTC

j_gene: TRBJ2-5
v_gene: TRBV19
abundance: NA
d_gene: TRBD1
CDR3aa: CASRPQGRRETQYF
CDR3nt: TGTGCCAGTAGACCACAGGGGCGCAGGGAGACCCAGTACTTC

j_gene: TRBJ2-3
v_gene: TRBV5-8
abundance: NA
d_gene: TRBD2
CDR3aa: CASFRIGIGRTADTQYF
CDR3nt: TGTGCCAGCTTTAGGATCGGGATCGGGAGGACCGCAGATACGCAGTATTTT

j_gene: TRBJ2-4
v_gene: TRBV7-2
abundance: few
d_gene: TRBD1
CDR3aa: CASSSRGTGKIVAKNIQYF
CDR3nt: TGTGCCAGCAGCTCCCGTGGGACAGGGAAGATAGTGGCCAAAAACATTCAGTACTTC

j_gene: TRBJ1-5
v_gene: TRBV6-2/TRBV6-3
abundance: NA
d_gene: TRBD1
CDR3aa: CASRPTSYQGAGNNQPQHF
CDR3nt: TGTGCCAGCAGGCCTACCTCGTACCAGGGGGCGGGGAACAATCAGCCCCAGCATTTT

j_gene: TRBJ2-5
v_gene: TRBV5-1
abundance: NA
d_gene: TRBD2
CDR3aa: CASSLASGEETQYF
CDR3nt: TGCGCCAGCAGCTTGGCCAGCGGGGAAGAGACCCAGTACTTC

j_gene: TRBJ2-5
v_gene: TRBV19
abundance: NA
d_gene: TRBD1
CDR3aa: CASSRDRERKTQYF
CDR3nt: TGTGCCAGTAGTCGGGACAGGGAAAGAAAGACCCAGTACTTC

j_gene: TRBJ2-2
v_gene: TRBV5-4
abundance: NA
d_gene: NA
CDR3aa: CASSSKGGSGELFF
CDR3nt: TGTGCCAGCAGCTCCAAAGGGGGATCGGGGGAGCTGTTTTTT

j_gene: TRBJ2-6
v_gene: TRBV11-2
abundance: NA
d_gene: TRBD1
CDR3aa: CASSRLQRDSYSGANVLTF
CDR3nt: TGTGCCAGCAGCCGCCTTCAACGGGACAGTTACTCTGGGGCCAACGTCCTGACTTTC

j_gene: TRBJ1-2
v_gene: TRBV5-8
abundance: NA
d_gene: NA
CDR3aa: CASSLARKSGYTF
CDR3nt: TGTGCCAGCAGCTTAGCCAGGAAGTCTGGCTACACCTTC

j_gene: TRBJ2-5
v_gene: TRBV11-2
abundance: once
d_gene: TRBD2
CDR3aa: CASSLERGAEETQYF
CDR3nt: TGTGCCAGCAGCTTAGAGCGGGGGGCGGAAGAGACCCAGTACTTC

j_gene: TRBJ2-3
v_gene: TRBV11-3
abundance: NA
d_gene: TRBD1
CDR3aa: CASSLGQGRTDTQYF
CDR3nt: TGTGCCAGCAGCTTGGGACAGGGGAGGACAGATACGCAGTATTTT

j_gene: TRBJ1-2
v_gene: TRBV3-1/TRBV3-2
abundance: NA
d_gene: NA
CDR3aa: CASSHDSKSMTF
CDR3nt: TGTGCCAGCAGCCACGACAGTAAATCTATGACCTTC

j_gene: TRBJ1-4
v_gene: TRBV18
abundance: once
d_gene: TRBD1
CDR3aa: CASSPGTGGGEKLFF
CDR3nt: TGTGCCAGCTCACCGGGGACAGGGGGCGGTGAAAAACTGTTTTTT

j_gene: TRBJ2-5
v_gene: TRBV7-6
abundance: NA
d_gene: NA
CDR3aa: CASSLQPGASGETQYF
CDR3nt: TGTGCCAGCAGCTTACAGCCAGGGGCCTCGGGAGAGACCCAGTACTTC

j_gene: TRBJ2-1
v_gene: TRBV30
abundance: NA
d_gene: TRBD2
CDR3aa: CAWSSGSDEQFF
CDR3nt: TGTGCCTGGAGTAGCGGGAGCGACGAGCAGTTCTTC

j_gene: TRBJ2-3
v_gene: TRBV5-4
abundance: NA
d_gene: TRBD1
CDR3aa: CASSSGQGWDTQYF
CDR3nt: TGTGCCAGCAGCTCCGGACAGGGCTGGGATACGCAGTATTTT

j_gene: TRBJ1-1
v_gene: TRBV28
abundance: NA
d_gene: TRBD1
CDR3aa: CASSSRDRPFGAFF
CDR3nt: TGTGCCAGCAGTTCAAGGGACAGGCCGTTCGGCGCTTTCTTT

j_gene: TRBJ1-2
v_gene: TRBV18
abundance: NA
d_gene: NA
CDR3aa: CASSPDRVYYGYTF
CDR3nt: TGTGCCAGCTCACCAGATCGGGTGTACTATGGCTACACCTTC

j_gene: TRBJ1-1
v_gene: TRBV5-6
abundance: once
d_gene: NA
CDR3aa: CASSPWGRSNTEAFF
CDR3nt: TGTGCCAGCAGCCCATGGGGGAGGTCGAACACTGAAGCTTTCTTT

j_gene: TRBJ2-2
v_gene: TRBV11-2
abundance: NA
d_gene: TRBD2
CDR3aa: CASSLVLAGSNTGELFF
CDR3nt: TGTGCCAGCAGCTTAGTACTAGCGGGGTCGAACACCGGGGAGCTGTTTTTT

j_gene: TRBJ1-1
v_gene: TRBV28
abundance: NA
d_gene: NA
CDR3aa: CATGGGRHTEAFF
CDR3nt: TGTGCCACCGGGGGGGGTCGCCACACTGAAGCTTTCTTT

j_gene: TRBJ2-1
v_gene: TRBV7-2
abundance: NA
d_gene: NA
CDR3aa: CASSSPRNEQFF
CDR3nt: TGTGCCAGCAGCTCTCCTAGAAATGAGCAGTTCTTC

j_gene: TRBJ2-7
v_gene: TRBV24-1
abundance: NA
d_gene: NA
CDR3aa: CATSDLRIRGSKVYEQYF
CDR3nt: TGTGCCACCAGTGATTTGAGAATTCGAGGGAGTAAGGTGTACGAGCAGTACTTC

j_gene: TRBJ2-5
v_gene: TRBV7-9
abundance: NA
d_gene: NA
CDR3aa: CASAAYSGQETQYF
CDR3nt: TGTGCCAGTGCTGCCTATAGCGGACAAGAGACCCAGTACTTC

j_gene: TRBJ1-2
v_gene: TRBV7-2
abundance: NA
d_gene: TRBD1
CDR3aa: CASSPGTGSKGYTF
CDR3nt: TGTGCCAGCAGCCCGGGGACAGGGTCGAAGGGCTACACCTTC

j_gene: TRBJ2-5
v_gene: TRBV4-1
abundance: NA
d_gene: NA
CDR3aa: CASSQGKDSDQETQYF
CDR3nt: TGCGCCAGCAGCCAAGGGAAGGACAGTGACCAAGAGACCCAGTACTTC

j_gene: TRBJ1-2
v_gene: TRBV7-2
abundance: few
d_gene: TRBD1
CDR3aa: CASSSYTGGSSNYGYTF
CDR3nt: TGTGCCAGCAGCTCATACACAGGGGGAAGCTCTAACTATGGCTACACCTTC

j_gene: TRBJ2-7
v_gene: TRBV4-3
abundance: NA
d_gene: TRBD2
CDR3aa: CASSQETSGVYEQYF
CDR3nt: TGCGCCAGCAGCCAGGAGACTAGCGGAGTATACGAGCAGTACTTC

j_gene: TRBJ2-3
v_gene: TRBV28
abundance: NA
d_gene: TRBD2
CDR3aa: CASSLRSGRPDTQYF
CDR3nt: TGTGCCAGCAGTTTACGAAGCGGGAGACCAGATACGCAGTATTTT

j_gene: TRBJ1-4
v_gene: TRBV27
abundance: NA
d_gene: TRBD1
CDR3aa: CASSLGRDRPNEKLFF
CDR3nt: TGTGCCAGCAGTTTAGGACGGGACAGACCTAATGAAAAACTGTTTTTT

j_gene: TRBJ2-1
v_gene: TRBV5-5
abundance: NA
d_gene: NA
CDR3aa: CASSPQSVAYNEQFF
CDR3nt: TGTGCCAGCAGCCCTCAATCGGTAGCCTACAATGAGCAGTTCTTC

j_gene: TRBJ1-3
v_gene: TRBV7-6
abundance: NA
d_gene: NA
CDR3aa: CASSFSGNTIYF
CDR3nt: TGTGCCAGCAGTTTTAGTGGAAACACCATATATTTT

j_gene: TRBJ2-3
v_gene: TRBV6-2/TRBV6-3
abundance: NA
d_gene: TRBD2
CDR3aa: CASSYKGVAGSDTQYF
CDR3nt: TGTGCCAGCAGTTACAAAGGGGTAGCGGGGTCCGATACGCAGTATTTT

j_gene: TRBJ2-3
v_gene: TRBV23-1
abundance: NA
d_gene: TRBD1
CDR3aa: CASRNNRGRCADTQYF
CDR3nt: TGCGCCAGCAGAAACAACAGGGGGAGGTGCGCAGATACGCAGTATTTT

j_gene: TRBJ1-2
v_gene: TRBV28
abundance: NA
d_gene: TRBD1
CDR3aa: CASSEGDRDNYGYTF
CDR3nt: TGTGCCAGCAGTGAGGGTGACAGGGATAACTATGGCTACACCTTC

j_gene: TRBJ1-6
v_gene: TRBV5-4
abundance: NA
d_gene: NA
CDR3aa: CASSSSPTGYNSPLHF
CDR3nt: TGTGCCAGCAGCTCGAGCCCGACAGGATATAATTCACCCCTCCACTTT

j_gene: TRBJ1-4
v_gene: TRBV9
abundance: few
d_gene: TRBD1
CDR3aa: CASSVGDIGQGREKLFF
CDR3nt: TGTGCCAGCAGCGTAGGTGATATAGGACAGGGACGTGAAAAACTGTTTTTT

j_gene: TRBJ2-7
v_gene: TRBV4-1
abundance: NA
d_gene: NA
CDR3aa: CASSQGTKYEQYF
CDR3nt: TGCGCCAGCAGCCAAGGGACTAAATACGAGCAGTACTTC

j_gene: TRBJ2-7
v_gene: TRBV10-3
abundance: once
d_gene: TRBD1
CDR3aa: CAISPAPGQERLSYEQYF
CDR3nt: TGTGCCATCAGTCCAGCTCCGGGACAGGAGAGACTCAGCTACGAGCAGTACTTC

j_gene: TRBJ1-4
v_gene: TRBV20-1
abundance: NA
d_gene: NA
CDR3aa: CSASRVGGTNEKLFF
CDR3nt: TGCAGTGCTAGTAGGGTGGGAGGAACTAATGAAAAACTGTTTTTT

j_gene: TRBJ2-1
v_gene: TRBV6-2/TRBV6-3
abundance: NA
d_gene: TRBD1
CDR3aa: CASSLTGVGEQFF
CDR3nt: TGTGCCAGCAGCCTAACAGGGGTCGGTGAGCAGTTCTTC

j_gene: TRBJ1-5
v_gene: TRBV7-2
abundance: NA
d_gene: NA
CDR3aa: CASSYRQAGRSNQPQHF
CDR3nt: TGTGCCAGCAGCTACCGACAGGCTGGCCGTAGCAATCAGCCCCAGCATTTT

j_gene: TRBJ1-2
v_gene: TRBV6-6
abundance: NA
d_gene: TRBD1
CDR3aa: CASTRGTGGYGYTF
CDR3nt: TGTGCCAGCACCCGAGGGACAGGGGGCTATGGCTACACCTTC

j_gene: TRBJ1-1
v_gene: TRBV6-2/TRBV6-3
abundance: NA
d_gene: NA
CDR3aa: CASSQRLHEAFF
CDR3nt: TGTGCCAGCAGCCAACGACTGCATGAAGCTTTCTTT

j_gene: TRBJ1-2
v_gene: TRBV12-5
abundance: NA
d_gene: TRBD1
CDR3aa: CASGLPRTGSDYGYTF
CDR3nt: TGTGCTAGTGGTCTACCCAGGACAGGTTCAGACTATGGCTACACCTTC